The 23 T cell receptor beta chains below were found in one sample sequenced in a study of T cell clonotyping in hematopoietic cell transplantation. Time point specified: recipient sample about 28 days before transplant, after cytoreduction. Sequenced by immunoSEQ multiplex PCR; TCRdb stores in-frame clones only, minus some. The data contain around 26,000 clones, roughly 85% of them singletons. This specimen consisted of peripheral blood mononuclear cells, obtained before stem cell transplant. Receptors were obtained from a man aged 35-49 years with acute myeloid leukemia. Some clones in this sample may be carry-over from other donors' samples.

This clone was recorded once. The chain has TRBV7-6 and TRBJ1-3, with 8 bases identical to TRBD1. Per germline, CDR1 SGHVS and CDR2 FNYEAQ. This CDR3 comprises 16 residues. After removal of 6 bases from V and 1 base from J, the junction contained 8 bases not matched to a gene. CDR3 nucleotide sequence: TGTGCCAGCAGTTCGGGACAGGTCCTATCTGGAAACACCATATATTTT. Amino acid sequence: CASSSGQVLSGNTIYF.

This rearrangement joins TRBV19 to TRBJ1-5; TRBD1 agrees at 9 bases. Losses at the gene ends were 9 bases for V and 9 bases for J; bases not matched to a gene: 12. The CDR3 extends over 14 amino acids. Germline loops: CDR1 LNHDA, CDR2 SQIVND (reference sequence). CDR3 DNA: TGTGCCAGCGGGCCTAACAGGGGGCGGTGGCCCCAGCATTTT. It yields the protein CASGPNRGRWPQHF.

This chain joins TRBV28 and TRBJ1-2, with D possibly being TRBD1 (5 bases). The CDR3 extends over 13 amino acids. Trimming cost V 2 bases and J 2 bases, with 6 bases left between them. Germline CDR1 is MDHEN and CDR2 is SYDVKM. The CDR3 loop reads CASSLAGNYGYTF. The CDR3 bases are TGTGCCAGCAGTTTAGCAGGGAACTATGGCTACACCTTC.

The rearrangement links TRBV28 to TRBJ2-7, with TRBD1 identical over 9 bases. V dropped 4 bases and J dropped 3; count of bases not matched to a gene: 1. The CDR3 has 13 amino acids. Germline V lookup: CDR1 MDHEN, CDR2 SYDVKM. The CDR3 region has the DNA TGTGCCAGCAGTTCGGGACAGGGCTACGAGCAGTACTTC. This sequence encodes CASSSGQGYEQYF.

V is TRBV6-5 and J is TRBJ2-7; D remains unclear. Germline V gives CDR1 MNHEY, CDR2 SVGAGI. The ends were cut back, 5 bases at V and 3 bases at J, with 11 bases in the middle. The CDR3 runs to 13 residues. The DNA of the CDR3 is TGTGCCAGCAGTCTTATAGTAAACTACGAGCAGTACTTC. Residues: CASSLIVNYEQYF.

The chain carries TRBV4-1 and TRBJ1-6; the D is unclear. The V end lost 4 bases, the J end lost 7 bases, and 23 bases lay between the germline ends. Germline V gives CDR1 MGHRA, CDR2 YSYEKL. CDR3 length: 18 residues. The CDR3 region has the DNA TGCGCCAGCAGCCCAGCCTTTAGGGCAGACACCTCCAATTCACCCCTCCACTTT. Translated, it gives CASSPAFRADTSNSPLHF.

The CDR3 region has the DNA TGCGCCAGCAGCCAAGATCATCAGTACTTTAACTATGGCTACACCTTC. This translates into CASSQDHQYFNYGYTF. The gene calls are TRBV4-3 and TRBJ1-2; D gene uncertain. Trimming took off 0 bases at V and 1 base at J, with 12 bases between the two ends. Germline V gene sequence: CDR1 LGHNA, CDR2 YSLEER. This CDR3 has 16 amino acids.

The chain has TRBV2 and TRBJ2-7, with TRBD1 as a possible D gene (5 bases). CDR3 length equals 11 residues. The germline gives CDR1 SNHLY, CDR2 FYNNEI. Trimming cost V 3 bases and J 7 bases, with 7 bases left between them. The CDR3 sequence: CASSDQGEQYF. The CDR3 DNA reads as TGTGCCAGCAGTGACCAGGGAGAGCAGTACTTC.

This clone was observed a handful of times. The chain uses TRBV9 and TRBJ1-1; D is ambiguous. The CDR3 consists of 13 residues. Germline V gives CDR1 SGDLS, CDR2 YYNGEE. The V end lost 2 bases, the J end lost 1 base, and 6 bases lay between the germline ends. The CDR3: CASSVDGNTEAFF. The CDR3 DNA is TGTGCCAGCAGCGTTGACGGGAACACTGAAGCTTTCTTT.

The sample holds one count of this clone. The gene calls are TRBV6-1 and TRBJ2-7; TRBD1 matches at 8 bases. This CDR3 has 15 amino acids. Trimming at V came to 4 bases and at J to 3 bases, leaving 8 bases not matched to a gene. Germline-derived CDR1 and CDR2 are MNHNS and SASEGT. The CDR3 DNA reads as TGTGCCAGCAGTGCCCCCGGGACAGGATACTACGAGCAGTACTTC. It yields the protein CASSAPGTGYYEQYF.

This clone has just one count. This chain joins TRBV9 and TRBJ1-2; D not resolved. Germline CDR1 is SGDLS and CDR2 is YYNGEE. The CDR3 length is 13 residues. V was shortened by 0 bases and J by 0 bases, with 3 bases between the two germline ends. The CDR3 coding sequence is TGTGCCAGCAGCGTAGATACTAACTATGGCTACACCTTC. It yields the protein CASSVDTNYGYTF.

This clone qualifies as medium-sized. V usage is TRBV7-3 and J usage is TRBJ2-1; D is uncertain. The germline CDR1 and CDR2 sequences are SGHTA and FQGTGA. V lost 4 bases, J lost 5 bases, and 6 bases lay in between. The CDR3 has 12 residues. CDR3 nucleotide sequence: TGTGCCAGCAGCTACGGTAACAATGAGCAGTTCTTC. Translation gives CASSYGNNEQFF.

This rearrangement joins TRBV6-5 to TRBJ1-6; TRBD1 is a possible D gene (5 bases). Per germline, CDR1 MNHEY and CDR2 SVGAGI. There are 15 residues in the CDR3. The germline V and J ends were trimmed by 0 bases and 10 bases, with 13 bases remaining between them. The CDR3 is CASSYSGGSSSPLHF. DNA of the CDR3: TGTGCCAGCAGTTACTCGGGGGGGTCAAGCTCACCCCTCCACTTT.

CDR3 amino acids: CASSLSGIREQYF. CDR3 sequence (DNA): TGTGCCAGCAGTTTATCCGGAATCCGCGAGCAGTACTTC. This rearrangement joins TRBV28 to TRBJ2-7, with D uncertain. V was pared by 1 base and J by 6 bases, with 10 bases between. The CDR3 loop spans 13 amino acids. Germline V gene sequence: CDR1 MDHEN, CDR2 SYDVKM.

V is TRBV30 and J is TRBJ1-5; D is unresolved. Trimming took 3 bases from V and 4 from J, leaving 10 bases between them. Germline V gene data show CDR1 as GTSNPN and CDR2 as SVGIG (reference sequence). CDR3 length: 13 residues. The CDR3, as DNA: TGTGCCTGGAGCGGATCGCAGAATCAGCCCCAGCATTTT. Amino acid sequence: CAWSGSQNQPQHF.

The CDR3 sequence: CASSPQGKTQYF. The CDR3 region has the DNA TGTGCCAGCAGTCCACAGGGGAAGACCCAGTACTTC. V usage is TRBV6-5 and J usage is TRBJ2-5; 7 nucleotides match TRBD1. CDR3 length: 12 residues. CDR1 is MNHEY, CDR2 SVGAGI, per germline. Trimming at V came to 5 bases and at J to 6 bases, leaving 3 bases not matched to a gene.

This clone was detected only once. The chain is built from TRBV28 and TRBJ1-1; D gene uncertain. Germline loops: CDR1 MDHEN, CDR2 SYDVKM. Trimming removed 4 bases from V and 0 bases from J, with 9 bases in between. The CDR3 sequence is 14 residues long. CDR3 residues: CASSSFSMNTEAFF. The CDR3, as DNA: TGTGCCAGCAGTTCCTTCTCCATGAACACTGAAGCTTTCTTT. The variable domain in full, with the rest retrieved from reference TRBV28 and TRBJ1-1, is DVKVTQSSRYLVKRTGEKVFLECVQDMDHENMFWYRQDPGLGLRLIYFSYDVKMKEKGDIPEGYSVSREKKERFSLILESASTNQTSMYLCASSSFSMNTEAFFGQGTRLTVV.

This chain joins TRBV6-6 and TRBJ1-2, with TRBD1 matching 9 bases. This CDR3 spans 14 amino acids. Trimming at V came to 4 bases and at J to 7 bases, leaving 7 bases not matched to a gene. From germline, CDR1 is MNHNY and CDR2 SVGAGI (reference sequence). The CDR3 sequence: CASSLEQGAGGYTF. CDR3 bases: TGTGCCAGCAGTTTAGAACAGGGGGCCGGTGGCTACACCTTC.

This clone was counted once. CDR3 nucleotide sequence: TGCGCCAGCAGCTGGGACAAAAGCTATGGCTACACCTTC. Translation gives CASSWDKSYGYTF. The rearrangement links TRBV5-1 to TRBJ1-2; D might be TRBD1 (6 bases). CDR1 and CDR2 (germline): SGHRS, YFSETQ. The CDR3 contains 13 residues. Trimming stripped 3 bases from V and 4 bases from J, with 10 bases between.

The rearrangement joins TRBV6-5 to TRBJ1-1, with D hard to call. Looked up from germline, CDR1 is MNHEY and CDR2 is SVGAGI. The CDR3 is 13 amino acids. V gave up 5 bases and J gave up 6 bases, with 13 bases separating them. The CDR3 sequence: CASSRHLVPEAFF. The CDR3 nucleotides are TGTGCCAGCAGTCGTCATCTGGTACCTGAAGCTTTCTTT.

The J gene is TRBJ2-1, the V gene TRBV2; D remains unclear. The CDR3 has 12 residues. From germline, CDR1 is SNHLY and CDR2 FYNNEI. V shed 5 bases and J shed 10 bases, with 12 bases lying between them. The CDR3 sequence is CASSLTQYEQFF. The CDR3 DNA sequence: TGTGCCAGCAGTCTCACCCAGTACGAGCAGTTCTTC.

The gene calls are TRBV9 and TRBJ2-7; D perhaps matches TRBD2 (6 bases). V was cut by 7 bases and J by 6 bases, with 14 bases left in between. Germline values: CDR1 SGDLS, CDR2 YYNGEE. CDR3 size: 12 residues. CDR3 protein: CASLWRVAEQYF. The DNA of the CDR3 is TGTGCCAGCTTGTGGAGGGTCGCCGAGCAGTACTTC.

The genes are TRBV7-2 and TRBJ1-5; 8 bases map to TRBD1. Germline trimming cut 1 base from V and 7 bases from J; bases unmatched to any gene: 3. The CDR3 extends over 14 amino acids. Germline-derived CDR1 and CDR2 are SGHTA and FQGNSA. This chain's CDR3 is CASSLGTGRQPQHF. The CDR3 DNA follows: TGTGCCAGCAGCTTAGGGACAGGGAGGCAGCCCCAGCATTTT. The complete variable domain, with remaining parts taken from reference TRBV7-2 and TRBJ1-5, reads GAGVSQSPSNKVTEKGKDVELRCDPISGHTALYWYRQSLGQGLEFLIYFQGNSAPDKSGLPSDRFSAERTGGSVSTLTIQRTQQEDSAVYLCASSLGTGRQPQHFGDGTRLSIL.